This is a list of T cell receptor beta chains from one sample in a study of cytomegalovirus exposure and HLA in healthy donors. Sequencing was performed with immunoSEQ multiplex PCR; in TCRdb, only in-frame clones are kept and a portion is missing. The sample carries under 55,000 clones, approximately 72% recorded once. Sequencing input: PBMCs. Every receptor here comes from a woman aged 45-65 years in good health and CMV-seronegative. CDR3s include the opening cysteine and the closing phenylalanine or tryptophan. A D gene is named only where the DNA matches it firmly. The size of a clone is reported for some rows only, either as once, few or many, or as a class for expanded clones.

clone_size	cdr3_length	v_call	d_call	j_call	cdr3_nt	cdr3_aa
once	14	TRBV29-1	TRBD2	TRBJ2-1	TGCAGCGTCGCCGGGACTAGCGGTCCGAATGAGCAGTTCTTC	CSVAGTSGPNEQFF
NA	14	TRBV11-3	NA	TRBJ2-7	TGTGCCAGCAGCTTAGGGGGAGGAGCCTACGAGCAGTACTTC	CASSLGGGAYEQYF
few	16	TRBV28	TRBD1	TRBJ2-7	TGTGCCAGCAGTTTCCCCGCTTGGACAGGGGACTACGAGCAGTACTTC	CASSFPAWTGDYEQYF
NA	13	TRBV29-1	NA	TRBJ2-6	TGCAGCGTGGGCGGGGCCGGGGCCAACGTCCTGACTTTC	CSVGGAGANVLTF
NA	10	TRBV20-1	NA	TRBJ2-5	TGCAGTGCTAGGCGAGAGACCCAGTACTTC	CSARRETQYF
NA	17	TRBV5-1	NA	TRBJ1-1	TGCGCCAGCAGCTTGGTGTCCTACCCTGGGACTCGGGCTGAAGCTTTCTTT	CASSLVSYPGTRAEAFF
NA	14	TRBV27	NA	TRBJ1-5	TGTGCCAGCAGTTTCAGCGGAATCAATCAGCCCCAGCATTTT	CASSFSGINQPQHF
NA	11	TRBV6-5	NA	TRBJ2-3	TGTGCCAGCAGTTCACAGTATACGCAGTATTTT	CASSSQYTQYF
NA	14	TRBV9	TRBD1	TRBJ1-1	TGTGCCAGCAGCGTCCTCACAGGGGGCACTGAAGCTTTCTTT	CASSVLTGGTEAFF
NA	13	TRBV6-5	TRBD2	TRBJ2-7	TGTGCCACCCGTCGGACTAGCGGATACGAGCAGTACTTC	CATRRTSGYEQYF
once	16	TRBV6-6	TRBD1	TRBJ1-5	TGTGCCAGCACCCCGATTGGGACAGGGAGGGGTCAGCCCCAGCATTTT	CASTPIGTGRGQPQHF
few	13	TRBV14	NA	TRBJ2-2	TGTGCCAGCAGGGAGAGCAACACCGGGGAGCTGTTTTTT	CASRESNTGELFF
NA	14	TRBV18	NA	TRBJ1-1	TGTGCCAGCTCACCAGCGGCACTTAACACTGAAGCTTTCTTT	CASSPAALNTEAFF
few	18	TRBV5-5	TRBD1	TRBJ1-5	TGTGCCAGCAGCTTGAGTATAGGGACAGGTTATAGCAATCAGCCCCAGCATTTT	CASSLSIGTGYSNQPQHF
few	17	TRBV19	NA	TRBJ2-1	TGTGCCAGTAGTATGTATTCCAGCTCCAAAGGGGGCAATGAGCAGTTCTTC	CASSMYSSSKGGNEQFF
NA	16	TRBV19	TRBD2	TRBJ2-3	TGTGCCAGTAGTATAGGTGGGACTAGCGGGGCCGATACGCAGTATTTT	CASSIGGTSGADTQYF
NA	14	TRBV5-4	TRBD2	TRBJ2-1	TGTGCCAGCAGCCTTCCGGGCGCGGGGGGTGAGCAGTTCTTC	CASSLPGAGGEQFF
NA	13	TRBV4-1	TRBD1	TRBJ2-3	TGCGCCAGCAAGGGACAGGGAGCAGATACGCAGTATTTT	CASKGQGADTQYF
NA	16	TRBV4-1	TRBD2	TRBJ2-3	TGCGCCAGCAGCCAAGAAGCGGGAGGGCCGGGAGATACGCAGTATTTT	CASSQEAGGPGDTQYF
NA	14	TRBV7-9	TRBD1	TRBJ1-6	TGTGCCAGCAGCTCATGGGACAGTAATTCACCCCTCCACTTT	CASSSWDSNSPLHF
NA	12	TRBV7-9	NA	TRBJ2-1	TGTGCCAGCGCCCGGGCTGGCGGGGAGCAGTTCTTC	CASARAGGEQFF
NA	16	TRBV7-2	NA	TRBJ2-3	TGTGCCAGCAGCCCACCGTGGGGAGGTAGCACAGATACGCAGTATTTT	CASSPPWGGSTDTQYF
NA	12	TRBV28	NA	TRBJ2-7	TGTGCCAGCAGTCAAACAGCCTACGAGCAGTACTTC	CASSQTAYEQYF
NA	13	TRBV7-2	NA	TRBJ2-7	TGTGCCGGCAGCTTTAACAGGGTCTACGAGCAGTACTTC	CAGSFNRVYEQYF
NA	13	TRBV19	NA	TRBJ1-1	TGTGCCAGTAGTATTTCCAGGGACACTGAAGCTTTCTTT	CASSISRDTEAFF
NA	15	TRBV28	TRBD1	TRBJ2-7	TGTGCCAGCACTATCCCCGGGACAGCATCCTACGAGCAGTACTTC	CASTIPGTASYEQYF
NA	16	TRBV4-3	NA	TRBJ2-1	TGCGCCAGCAGCCAAGGACTAGTCCCCCCCTACAATGAGCAGTTCTTC	CASSQGLVPPYNEQFF
few	11	TRBV29-1	NA	TRBJ2-1	TGCAGCGTCGCAGACAGAAATGAGCAGTTCTTC	CSVADRNEQFF
NA	14	TRBV2	TRBD1	TRBJ1-2	TGTGCCAGCAGGGAGACGGGACAGAACTATGGCTACACCTTC	CASRETGQNYGYTF
NA	18	TRBV7-8	TRBD2	TRBJ2-7	TGTGCCAGCAGCTTAGTAGGGACCTCTAGCGGGGTCGCCTACGAGCAGTACTTC	CASSLVGTSSGVAYEQYF
NA	13	TRBV7-9	NA	TRBJ1-1	TGTGCCAGCAGCTCCGGAGTAGACACTGAAGCTTTCTTT	CASSSGVDTEAFF
NA	15	TRBV12-5	NA	TRBJ1-3	TGTGCTAGTGGGTTCCTTGGGTTACTGGCGGGCACCATATATTTT	CASGFLGLLAGTIYF
NA	14	TRBV18	NA	TRBJ1-3	TGTGCCAGCTCACCAGCAGGGTCTGGAAACACCATATATTTT	CASSPAGSGNTIYF
NA	15	TRBV7-2	NA	TRBJ2-7	TGTGCCAGCAGCTTGGAGGTAACCCCTACCTACGAGCGGTACTTC	CASSLEVTPTYERYF
NA	12	TRBV2	NA	TRBJ1-1	TGTGCCAGCGGAGGAGTTAACACTGAAGCTTTCTTT	CASGGVNTEAFF
NA	15	TRBV7-9	NA	TRBJ2-5	TGTGCCAGCAGCCCACTCGGGAGCGGAGAAGAGACCCAGTACTTC	CASSPLGSGEETQYF
NA	15	TRBV19	NA	TRBJ2-6	TGTGCCAGTAGTCAAGTAGTCTCTGGGGCCAACGTCCTGACTTTC	CASSQVVSGANVLTF
NA	16	TRBV13	TRBD1	TRBJ1-3	TGTGCCAGCAGCACATACAGGGGAATGGCTGGAAACACCATATATTTT	CASSTYRGMAGNTIYF